This T cell receptor beta chain was found in a study of blood T cell repertoires in COVID-19. Clones were read by immunoSEQ multiplex PCR, and TCRdb kept only the in-frame ones, dropping some. This table holds 60,000 to 75,000 clones, 90% to 95% found once. Germline values: CDR1 LNHDA, CDR2 SQIVND (reference sequence). V was trimmed by 6 bases and J by 2 bases, leaving 27 bases between them. This CDR3 spans 19 amino acids. The Seattle patients joined while their infection was active and were tracked longitudinally afterward. The sequencing sample was made of peripheral blood. The sequence was collected from a man in his forties with COVID-19, enrolled during active disease. V usage is TRBV19 and J usage is TRBJ2-3, with D possibly being TRBD1 (6 bases). CDR3 nucleotide sequence: TGTGCCAGTAGCTCCGGCACAGGGATGGTCACTTTTTTCACAGATACGCAGTATTTT. Its protein product is CASSSGTGMVTFFTDTQYF.